Listed here are 16 T cell receptor beta chains from one sample, sequenced in a study of follicular helper T cells after annual influenza vaccination. TCRdb's copy holds only in-frame clones and misses some; the assay was immunoSEQ multiplex PCR. The profile covers about 600 clones, with roughly 80% appearing a single time and 5% to 6% taken by the ten largest. As to time point: 2015-2016 season, 7 days after influenza vaccination. The specimen was CXCR5+ CD38+ circulating T follicular helper cells from blood, collected 7 days after influenza vaccination. Subset indicated: circulating Tfh, non-naive CD4+CXCR5+PD-1+ (ICOS+CD38+ or ICOS-CD38-). The source of these receptors is an adult who received the influenza vaccine.

The chain combines TRBV29-1 with TRBJ1-2; no firm D call. Trimming took off 6 bases at V and 4 bases at J, with 9 bases between the two ends. From germline, CDR1 is SQVTM and CDR2 ANQGSEA. The CDR3 length is 11 residues. The CDR3: CSVTNLYGYTF. Here the CDR3 DNA reads TGCAGCGTGACAAACCTCTATGGCTACACCTTC.

This clone was observed a single time. The chain carries TRBV29-1 and TRBJ2-2; D is possibly TRBD1 (5 bases). Germline-derived CDR1 and CDR2 are SQVTM and ANQGSEA. This CDR3 spans 15 amino acids. This CDR3 is CSARVGHPNTGELFF. As DNA, the CDR3 is TGCAGTGCCCGTGTTGGACATCCCAACACCGGGGAGCTGTTTTTT.

V and J are TRBV4-1 and TRBJ2-2; 8 bases are a match to TRBD2. V lost 4 bases to trimming and J lost 2 bases; unmatched junction nucleotides: 9. This CDR3 contains 17 residues. CDR1 and CDR2 (germline): MGHRA, YSYEKL. The CDR3 sequence: CASSRSSGGRNTGELFF. Written as DNA, the CDR3 is TGCGCCAGCAGCCGATCGAGCGGGGGACGAAACACCGGGGAGCTGTTTTTT.

In its sample, this clone was seen a few times. This sequence joins TRBV19 and TRBJ1-6; 9 nucleotides align to TRBD1. The length of the CDR3 is 19 residues. The germline CDR1 and CDR2 sequences are LNHDA and SQIVND (reference sequence). V lost 4 bases, J lost 7 bases, and 17 bases stayed unmatched. CDR3 amino acids: CASSRSLAGTGRSNSPLHF. CDR3 nucleotide sequence: TGTGCCAGTAGTAGGAGCCTCGCCGGGACAGGGCGTAGCAATTCACCCCTCCACTTT.

The V and J genes are TRBV5-4 and TRBJ2-2; 9 bases align to TRBD1. J was trimmed by 3 bases and V by 2 bases; bases with no gene match: 11. Germline values: CDR1 SGHNT, CDR2 YYREEE (reference sequence). This CDR3 has 18 residues. The CDR3 sequence is CASSFRRRGQGDTGELFF. The CDR3 nucleotides read TGTGCCAGCAGCTTCCGGCGGAGGGGACAGGGCGACACCGGGGAGCTGTTTTTT.

This chain connects TRBV2 to TRBJ1-2; possible D gene TRBD1, 5 bases. CDR1 and CDR2 (germline): SNHLY, FYNNEI. The CDR3 runs to 13 residues. Trimming took off 4 bases at V and 6 bases at J, with 12 bases between the two ends. For the CDR3, the DNA is TGTGCCAGCAGTGGGGCAGGGTGGGATGGCTACACCTTC. Protein product: CASSGAGWDGYTF.

The CDR3: CASSLRAAGTGELFF. The CDR3 region has the DNA TGTGCCAGCAGTCTCAGGGCGGCGGGAACCGGGGAGCTGTTTTTT. V is TRBV7-9 and J is TRBJ2-2, with a possible D match to TRBD2 (6 bases). Germline V CDR1 and CDR2: SEHNR, FQNEAQ (reference sequence). The V and J ends lost 6 bases and 5 bases respectively, with 16 bases between them. This CDR3 has 15 residues.

The CDR3 is CASRAQKGNQPQHF. The CDR3, as DNA: TGTGCCAGCAGAGCCCAGAAGGGCAATCAGCCCCAGCATTTT. The rearrangement joins TRBV2 to TRBJ1-5, with D unclear. The CDR3 covers 14 residues. Germline loops: CDR1 SNHLY, CDR2 FYNNEI. The V gene lost 6 bases and the J gene lost 2 bases, with 11 bases spanning the gap.

V is TRBV19 and J is TRBJ1-2, with D tentatively TRBD1 (6 bases). The CDR3 loop spans 13 amino acids. Trimming pared 4 bases from V and 5 bases from J, leaving 11 bases between. Germline CDR1 reads LNHDA; CDR2 reads SQIVND (reference sequence). CDR3: CASSNGQKYGYTF. Here the CDR3 DNA reads TGTGCCAGTAGTAACGGACAGAAGTATGGCTACACCTTC.

The chain uses TRBV5-6 and TRBJ2-7; 9 bases fit TRBD1. Germline V gives CDR1 SGHDT, CDR2 YYEEEE. V trimming: 0 bases; J trimming: 2 bases; junction bases outside the gene matches: 3. The CDR3 runs to 15 residues. The CDR3 reads CASSLAGQGTYEQYF. Here the CDR3 DNA reads TGTGCCAGCAGCTTGGCGGGACAGGGTACCTACGAGCAGTACTTC.

This chain joins TRBV7-9 and TRBJ2-1; TRBD1 agrees at 7 bases. J gave up 4 bases and V 6 bases, and 9 bases lay outside the gene matches. CDR1 and CDR2 from the germline V gene are SEHNR and FQNEAQ (reference sequence). The CDR3 length is 15 residues. The CDR3 DNA reads TGTGCCAGCAGTTTGCCGGGACAGAAGTACAATGAGCAGTTCTTC. Protein product: CASSLPGQKYNEQFF. Variable domain in full (rest from reference TRBV7-9 and TRBJ2-1): DTGVSQNPRHKITKRGQNVTFRCDPISEHNRLYWYRQTLGQGPEFLTYFQNEAQLEKSRLLSDRFSAERPKGSFSTLEIQRTEQGDSAMYLCASSLPGQKYNEQFFGPGTRLTVL.

CDR3 sequence: CASRPNTGELFF. CDR3 bases: TGTGCCAGCAGACCGAACACCGGGGAGCTGTTTTTT. This chain uses TRBV2 with TRBJ2-2; D gene ambiguous. V was clipped by 6 bases and J by 0 bases, with 2 bases between them. In germline, CDR1 is SNHLY, CDR2 FYNNEI. The CDR3 loop spans 12 amino acids.

The V gene is TRBV19, the J gene TRBJ2-3; D possibly corresponds to TRBD2 (5 bases). Germline V CDR1 and CDR2: LNHDA, SQIVND (reference sequence). The CDR3 loop spans 13 amino acids. The V end lost 9 bases, the J end lost 6 bases, and 16 bases lay between the germline ends. CDR3 region: CASSSGVLDTQYF. For the CDR3, the DNA is TGTGCCAGCTCAAGCGGAGTCCTCGATACGCAGTATTTT.

The chain carries TRBV18 and TRBJ1-6; no clear D. Germline-derived CDR1 and CDR2 are KGHSH and LQKENI. This CDR3 has 16 amino acids. Trimming removed 2 bases at V and 5 bases at J, with 13 bases between. The CDR3 DNA reads as TGTGCCAGCTCACCATACGCACAACGGGATAATTCACCCCTCCACTTT. Its translation: CASSPYAQRDNSPLHF.

The CDR3 DNA reads as TGCGCCAGCAGCTTGAGCCCGGCGCAGCCCCAGCATTTT. Its translation is CASSLSPAQPQHF. The chain combines TRBV5-1 with TRBJ1-5; D not certain. Germline V gene lookup returns CDR1 SGHRS and CDR2 YFSETQ. Trimming cost V 1 base and J 7 bases, with 9 bases left between them. CDR3 size: 13 residues.

The rearrangement links TRBV7-3 to TRBJ2-1, with 8 bases matching TRBD2. Germline CDR1 reads SGHTA; CDR2 reads FQGTGA. This CDR3 has 15 residues. J was trimmed by 8 bases and V by 5 bases; bases with no gene match: 11. In DNA, the CDR3 is TGTGCCAGCAGCCTCCAAGGTGGGACTAGGCATGAGCAGTTCTTC. Translated: CASSLQGGTRHEQFF.